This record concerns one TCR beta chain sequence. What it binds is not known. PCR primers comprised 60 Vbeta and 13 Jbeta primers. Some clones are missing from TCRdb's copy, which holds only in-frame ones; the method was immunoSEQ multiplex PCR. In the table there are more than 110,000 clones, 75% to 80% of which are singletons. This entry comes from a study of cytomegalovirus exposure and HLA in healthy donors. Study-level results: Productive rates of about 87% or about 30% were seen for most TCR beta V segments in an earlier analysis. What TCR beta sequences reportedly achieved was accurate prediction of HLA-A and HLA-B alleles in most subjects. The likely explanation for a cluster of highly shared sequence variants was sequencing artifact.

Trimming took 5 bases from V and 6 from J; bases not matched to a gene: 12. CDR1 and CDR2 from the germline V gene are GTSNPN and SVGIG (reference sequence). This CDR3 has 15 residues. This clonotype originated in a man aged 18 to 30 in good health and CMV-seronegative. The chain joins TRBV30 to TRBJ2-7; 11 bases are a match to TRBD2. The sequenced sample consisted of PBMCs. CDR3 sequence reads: CAWDTVLAGASEQYF. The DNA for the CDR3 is TGTGCCTGGGATACAGTACTAGCGGGAGCGAGCGAGCAGTACTTC. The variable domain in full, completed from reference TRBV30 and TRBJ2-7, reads SQTIHQWPATLVQPVGSPLSLECTVEGTSNPNLYWYRQAAGRGLQLLFYSVGIGQISSEVPQNLSASRPQDRQFILSSKKLLLSDSGFYLCAWDTVLAGASEQYFGPGTRLTVT.